The clone carrying this TCR beta chain was seen ten or more times. Trimming cost V 8 bases and J 4 bases; bases outside gene matches: 8. There are 15 residues in the CDR3. Germline V gene lookup returns CDR1 MNHNS and CDR2 SASEGT. The data originate from a study of T cells of healthy individuals. From the 5' RACE reads, TCRdb called clonotypes with MiXCR, one entry per CDR3 protein. The sample carries around 98,000 distinct CDR3 sequences, around 17% recorded once. This rearrangement joins TRBV6-1 to TRBJ2-3, with TRBD1 identical over 11 bases. This TCR came from a human donor in good health. The CDR3 sequence: CASGAGTGGSDTQYF. In DNA, the CDR3 is TGTGCCAGCGGGGCCGGGACAGGGGGATCAGATACGCAGTATTTT.